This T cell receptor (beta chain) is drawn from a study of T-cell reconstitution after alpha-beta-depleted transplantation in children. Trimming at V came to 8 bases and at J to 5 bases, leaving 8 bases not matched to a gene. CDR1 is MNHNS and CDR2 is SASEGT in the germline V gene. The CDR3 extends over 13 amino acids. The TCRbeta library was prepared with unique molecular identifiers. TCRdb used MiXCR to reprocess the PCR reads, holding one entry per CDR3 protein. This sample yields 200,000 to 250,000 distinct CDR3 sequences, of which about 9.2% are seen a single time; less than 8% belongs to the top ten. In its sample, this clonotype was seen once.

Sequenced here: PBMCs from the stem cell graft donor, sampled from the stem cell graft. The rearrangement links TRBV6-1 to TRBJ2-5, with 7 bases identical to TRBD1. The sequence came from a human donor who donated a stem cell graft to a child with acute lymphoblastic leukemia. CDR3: CASLQGWWETQYF. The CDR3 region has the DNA TGTGCCAGCCTACAGGGGTGGTGGGAGACCCAGTACTTC.